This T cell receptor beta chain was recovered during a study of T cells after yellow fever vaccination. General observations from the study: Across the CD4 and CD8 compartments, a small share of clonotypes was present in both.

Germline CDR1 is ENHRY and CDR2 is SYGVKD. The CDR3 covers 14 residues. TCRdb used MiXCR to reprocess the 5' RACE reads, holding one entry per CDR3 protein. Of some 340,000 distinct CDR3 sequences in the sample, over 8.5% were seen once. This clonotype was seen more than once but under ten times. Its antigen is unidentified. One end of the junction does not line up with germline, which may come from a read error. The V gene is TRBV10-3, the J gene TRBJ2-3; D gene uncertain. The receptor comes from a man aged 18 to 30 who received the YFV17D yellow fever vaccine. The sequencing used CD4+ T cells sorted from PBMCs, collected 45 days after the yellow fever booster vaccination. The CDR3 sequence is CAITEEHATDTQYF. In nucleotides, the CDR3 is TGTGCCATCACTGAGGAGCATGCCACAGATACGCAGTATTTT.